Listed below are T cell receptor beta chains from one sample, sequenced in a study of blood T cell repertoires in COVID-19. Generated by immunoSEQ multiplex PCR, the TCRdb table keeps only in-frame clones and is missing some. The sample holds 80,000 to 100,000 clones, 80% seen once. The material sequenced was peripheral blood. These receptors came from a woman in her 70s with acute or convalescent COVID-19. CDR3s include the opening cysteine and the closing phenylalanine or tryptophan. D genes are given only for firm matches. Some rows have no size entry. The others give once, few or many, or a class for an expanded clone.

d_call: TRBD1; j_call: TRBJ2-7; clone_size: -; v_call: TRBV11-1; cdr3_nt: TGTGCCAGCAGCTTGTCGACAGGGGGCAACGAGCAGTACTTC; cdr3_aa: CASSLSTGGNEQYF
d_call: -; j_call: TRBJ1-1; clone_size: many; v_call: TRBV19; cdr3_nt: TGTGCCAGTGGTTGGGGGCCCGCTGAAGCTTTCTTT; cdr3_aa: CASGWGPAEAFF
d_call: TRBD2; j_call: TRBJ2-5; clone_size: once; v_call: TRBV29-1; cdr3_nt: TGCAGCGTTGACCGGGGGCTAGCGGGGGGTGAGACCCAGTACTTC; cdr3_aa: CSVDRGLAGGETQYF
d_call: TRBD2; j_call: TRBJ2-1; clone_size: -; v_call: TRBV11-3; cdr3_nt: TGTGCCAGCAGCTTACGCGGGAGGGGGTTCTTC; cdr3_aa: CASSLRGRGFF
d_call: TRBD2; j_call: TRBJ2-2; clone_size: -; v_call: TRBV19; cdr3_nt: TGTGCCAGTAGAGGACTAGCGGGAGACACCGGGGAGCTGTTTTTT; cdr3_aa: CASRGLAGDTGELFF
d_call: TRBD1; j_call: TRBJ1-1; clone_size: -; v_call: TRBV30; cdr3_nt: TGTGCCTGGAACTATGAGGGGGCGCACAGCGCTGAAGCTTTCTTT; cdr3_aa: CAWNYEGAHSAEAFF
d_call: -; j_call: TRBJ2-1; clone_size: -; v_call: TRBV5-1; cdr3_nt: TGCGCCAGCAGGTCCCTCGGGGGGCTCTCCTACAATGAGCAGTTCTTC; cdr3_aa: CASRSLGGLSYNEQFF
d_call: -; j_call: TRBJ1-3; clone_size: -; v_call: TRBV28; cdr3_nt: TGTGCCAGCATAGGTTGGGGCGCTGGGTTTGGCCACACCATATATTTT; cdr3_aa: CASIGWGAGFGHTIYF
d_call: TRBD1; j_call: TRBJ2-1; clone_size: -; v_call: TRBV5-1; cdr3_nt: TGCGCCAGCAGCCTCGGGACAGGGGGTAAGGATGAGCAGTTCTTC; cdr3_aa: CASSLGTGGKDEQFF
d_call: -; j_call: TRBJ2-1; clone_size: -; v_call: TRBV7-9; cdr3_nt: TGTGCCAGCAGCTTAGAGTCCCCGGGGATCCGTGAGCAGTTCTTC; cdr3_aa: CASSLESPGIREQFF
d_call: -; j_call: TRBJ2-1; clone_size: -; v_call: TRBV5-1; cdr3_nt: TGCGCCAGCAGCTCGATGCTAGCGAATGAGCAGTTCTTC; cdr3_aa: CASSSMLANEQFF
d_call: -; j_call: TRBJ2-5; clone_size: -; v_call: TRBV20-1; cdr3_nt: TGCAGTGCTAGTCGCAACATAGGGGGGACCCAGTACTTC; cdr3_aa: CSASRNIGGTQYF
d_call: -; j_call: TRBJ2-1; clone_size: -; v_call: TRBV5-6; cdr3_nt: TGTGCCAGCAGCTCTACAGGGAACAATGAGCAGTTCTTC; cdr3_aa: CASSSTGNNEQFF
d_call: TRBD1; j_call: TRBJ1-2; clone_size: few; v_call: TRBV3-1/TRBV3-2; cdr3_nt: TGTGCCAGCAGCCTGGGACAGCGCTCTAACTATGGCTACACCTTC; cdr3_aa: CASSLGQRSNYGYTF
d_call: -; j_call: TRBJ2-1; clone_size: few; v_call: TRBV2; cdr3_nt: TGTGCCAGCATGTCCCCACATCAGGATGAGCAGTTCTTC; cdr3_aa: CASMSPHQDEQFF
d_call: TRBD1; j_call: TRBJ2-7; clone_size: -; v_call: TRBV5-4; cdr3_nt: TGTGCCAGCAGCCAGGGACAGGGGGCGGTCGAGCAGTACTTC; cdr3_aa: CASSQGQGAVEQYF
d_call: -; j_call: TRBJ1-5; clone_size: many; v_call: TRBV15; cdr3_nt: TGTGCCACCAGCAGAGGGAGAGCAGGGAATGGTCAGCCCCAGCATTTT; cdr3_aa: CATSRGRAGNGQPQHF
d_call: -; j_call: TRBJ2-1; clone_size: -; v_call: TRBV24-1; cdr3_nt: TGTGCCACCAGTGATCGCGGCAGGGGCAATGAGCAGTTCTTC; cdr3_aa: CATSDRGRGNEQFF
d_call: -; j_call: TRBJ2-3; clone_size: -; v_call: TRBV7-4; cdr3_nt: TGTGCCAGCAGCCCCCCCCGAGGGAGAAGAGATACGCAGTATTTT; cdr3_aa: CASSPPRGRRDTQYF
d_call: -; j_call: TRBJ2-5; clone_size: -; v_call: TRBV7-9; cdr3_nt: TGTGCCAGCAGCCCAGGGCCCACTGGGGAGACCCAGTACTTC; cdr3_aa: CASSPGPTGETQYF
d_call: -; j_call: TRBJ1-2; clone_size: once; v_call: TRBV5-1; cdr3_nt: TGCGCCAGCAGCGCGCGGCCCGGTGGAGCTAACTATGGCTACACCTTC; cdr3_aa: CASSARPGGANYGYTF
d_call: TRBD1; j_call: TRBJ1-5; clone_size: -; v_call: TRBV5-6; cdr3_nt: TGTGCCAGCAGCTTTGGGACAGGGGATCAGCCCCAGCATTTT; cdr3_aa: CASSFGTGDQPQHF
d_call: TRBD2; j_call: TRBJ2-7; clone_size: -; v_call: TRBV19; cdr3_nt: TGTGCCAGTAGTGGAACTAGCGGGGCCCCCTACGAGCAGTACTTC; cdr3_aa: CASSGTSGAPYEQYF
d_call: TRBD1; j_call: TRBJ1-1; clone_size: -; v_call: TRBV28; cdr3_nt: TGTGCCAGCAGTTTCATTCAGGGGGGCACTGAAGCTTTCTTT; cdr3_aa: CASSFIQGGTEAFF
d_call: -; j_call: TRBJ1-5; clone_size: -; v_call: TRBV6-5; cdr3_nt: TGTGCCAGCAGTTCAGGGTTGGGTAATCAGCCCCAGCATTTT; cdr3_aa: CASSSGLGNQPQHF
d_call: -; j_call: TRBJ2-5; clone_size: -; v_call: TRBV7-2; cdr3_nt: TGTGCCAGCAGATTAGCCGGGGGACAAGAGACCCAGTACTTC; cdr3_aa: CASRLAGGQETQYF
d_call: -; j_call: TRBJ1-2; clone_size: -; v_call: TRBV28; cdr3_nt: TGTGCCAGCAGTTTACACCAGCCTGGACAGAGGGGTGGCTACACCTTC; cdr3_aa: CASSLHQPGQRGGYTF
d_call: -; j_call: TRBJ2-4; clone_size: -; v_call: TRBV27; cdr3_nt: TGTGCCAGCAGTTGGGCCCCAGGGGACATTCAGTACTTC; cdr3_aa: CASSWAPGDIQYF